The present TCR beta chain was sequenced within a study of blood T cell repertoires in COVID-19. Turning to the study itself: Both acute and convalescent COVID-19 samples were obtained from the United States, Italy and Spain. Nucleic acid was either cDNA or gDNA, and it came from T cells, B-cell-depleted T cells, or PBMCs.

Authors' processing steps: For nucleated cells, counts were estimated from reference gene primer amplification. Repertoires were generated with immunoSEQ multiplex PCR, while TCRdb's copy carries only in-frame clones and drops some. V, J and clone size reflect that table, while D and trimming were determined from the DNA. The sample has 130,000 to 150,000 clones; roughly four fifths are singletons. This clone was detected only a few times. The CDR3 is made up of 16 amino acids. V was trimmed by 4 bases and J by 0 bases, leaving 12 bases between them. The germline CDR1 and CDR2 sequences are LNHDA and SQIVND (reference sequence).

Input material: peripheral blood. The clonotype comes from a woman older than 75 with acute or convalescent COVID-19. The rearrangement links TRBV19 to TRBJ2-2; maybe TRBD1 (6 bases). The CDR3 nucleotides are TGTGCCAGTAGTACTCTACAGGGATCGAACACCGGGGAGCTGTTTTTT. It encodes CASSTLQGSNTGELFF.